The clone carrying this T cell receptor (beta chain) was seen a handful of times. The antigen is unknown. This sample stems from a study of human T cells and chemical hapten exposure. Study background: Patients received weekly diphenylcyclopropenone doses to the scalp throughout the roughly 23-week study. Among samples, TCR yields varied mainly because of small differences in pooled library volume. Whole-study results and caveats: Significantly greater numbers of large CDR3 similarity clusters came from expanded TCRs than from controls.

The CDR3 sequence is 15 residues long. Deletions cut 1 base from V and 0 bases from J, with 10 bases between. CDR1 and CDR2 (germline): ENHRY, SYGVKD. Specified time point: patch test 1, 2 weeks after DPC sensitization. Specified treatment: therapeutic diphenylcyclopropenone sensitization with weekly scalp DPC. The study used a library that attached unique molecular identifiers to individual cDNA molecules. TCRdb re-called the RACE reads with MiXCR, one entry per CDR3 protein. The repertoire holds roughly 80,000 distinct CDR3 sequences, with roughly a tenth as singletons. This chain uses TRBV10-3 with TRBJ2-7; D is unclear. The sequence was collected from a woman in her 50s with alopecia areata. Some clones in this sample may be carry-over from other donors' samples. The source was whole blood, collected in connection with sensitization to the hapten diphenylcyclopropenone (DPC). This CDR3 reads CAISELSALSYEQYF. The CDR3 DNA follows: TGTGCCATCAGTGAGTTATCAGCTCTCTCCTACGAGCAGTACTTC.